This T cell receptor (beta chain) originates from a study of sequential checkpoint blockade in melanoma. The wider study: Each arm's sequence ended with maintenance nivolumab.

The sample's treatment: randomized to nivolumab then ipilimumab (arm A) or the reverse (arm B). Patients had received no earlier DNA-damaging chemotherapy. From thawed PBMCs, live CD3+CD8+ cells negative for CD19 and CD56 were sorted. Assay: immunoSEQ multiplex PCR; the TCRdb copy retains only in-frame clones and omits some. The sample includes fewer than 15,000 clones, around 75% of them seen just once. The germline CDR1 and CDR2 sequences are SGHDT and YYEEEE. CDR3 size: 14 residues. V trimming: 6 bases; J trimming: 4 bases; junction bases outside the gene matches: 9. This specimen was CD8+ T cells sorted from blood (inferred from file names), taken from a patient given nivolumab and ipilimumab in sequence. The rearrangement joins TRBV5-6 to TRBJ2-5; 7 nucleotides line up with TRBD1. The sequence came from a human donor with melanoma. The DNA for the CDR3 is TGTGCCAGCATCACAGGGGACAATCGAGAGACCCAGTACTTC. Protein product: CASITGDNRETQYF.